This T cell receptor beta chain originates from a study of cytomegalovirus exposure and HLA in healthy donors. Looking at the study overall: Of the donors genotyped, about 390 in all, 80% to 85% fell in the Caucasian-associated ancestry cluster. Study results and caveats: Reports indicated that the classifier achieved high specificity and sensitivity in diagnosing cytomegalovirus status. A later analysis reportedly found fewer N-insertions in an Asian-associated ancestry cluster than the roughly 680-donor mean. One variant, a missense change in DCLRE1C, was linked in a later analysis to TCR beta V- and J-gene trimming.

The PCR was carried out with 60 Vbeta primers and 13 Jbeta primers. The data were produced by immunoSEQ multiplex PCR, yet TCRdb's version contains in-frame clones alone and is incomplete. Altogether roughly 150,000 clones are present, around 72% being singletons, with the ten largest covering about 1.3%. With regard to this clone: Antigen unknown.

V trimming: 5 bases; J trimming: 0 bases; junction bases outside the gene matches: 4. The CDR3 totals 15 residues. Germline V gives CDR1 MNHEY, CDR2 SVGAGI. This receptor was taken from a man aged 18 to 29 in good health and CMV-seronegative. V and J are TRBV6-5 and TRBJ2-1; 7 nucleotides line up with TRBD2. The sample comprised PBMCs. The CDR3 is CASSSGVSSYNEQFF. CDR3 nucleotide sequence: TGTGCCAGCAGTAGCGGGGTCAGCTCCTACAATGAGCAGTTCTTC.